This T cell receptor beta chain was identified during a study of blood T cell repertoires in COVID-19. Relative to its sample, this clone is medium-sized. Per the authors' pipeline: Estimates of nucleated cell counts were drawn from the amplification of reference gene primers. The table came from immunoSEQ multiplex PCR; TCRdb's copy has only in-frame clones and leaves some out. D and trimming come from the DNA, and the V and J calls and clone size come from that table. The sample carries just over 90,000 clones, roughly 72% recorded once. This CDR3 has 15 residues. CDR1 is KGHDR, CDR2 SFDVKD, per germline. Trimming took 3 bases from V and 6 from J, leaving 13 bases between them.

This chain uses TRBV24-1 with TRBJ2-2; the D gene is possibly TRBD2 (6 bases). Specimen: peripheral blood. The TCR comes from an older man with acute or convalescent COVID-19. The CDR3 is CATSDTRREAGELFF. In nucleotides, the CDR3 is TGTGCCACCAGTGATACTCGAAGGGAGGCCGGGGAGCTGTTTTTT.